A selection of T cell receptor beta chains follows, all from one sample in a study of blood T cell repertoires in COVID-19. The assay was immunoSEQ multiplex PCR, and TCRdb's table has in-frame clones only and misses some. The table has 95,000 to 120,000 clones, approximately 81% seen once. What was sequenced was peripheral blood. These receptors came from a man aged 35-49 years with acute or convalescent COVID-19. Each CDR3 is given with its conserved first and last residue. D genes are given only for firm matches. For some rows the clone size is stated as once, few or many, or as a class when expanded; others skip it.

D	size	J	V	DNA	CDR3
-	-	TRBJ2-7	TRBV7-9	TGTGCCAGCAGTCCATCTAGAGGCTACGAGCAGTACTTC	CASSPSRGYEQYF
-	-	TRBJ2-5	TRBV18	TGTGCCAGCTCAAAAGGGACACCACCTACAGAGACCCAGTACTTC	CASSKGTPPTETQYF
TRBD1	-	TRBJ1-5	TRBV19	TGTGCCGGCGGACAGGGGAGCGGTCAGCCCCAGCATTTT	CAGGQGSGQPQHF
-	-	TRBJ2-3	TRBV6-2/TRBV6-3	TGTGCCAGCAGCCTGGACAGTGTCACAGATACGCAGTATTTT	CASSLDSVTDTQYF
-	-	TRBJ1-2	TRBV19	TGTGCCAGTACCGACGGACAGCCAAGCTATGGCTACACCTTC	CASTDGQPSYGYTF
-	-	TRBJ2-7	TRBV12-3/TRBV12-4	TGTGCCAGCAGTTTACAATTCGACGTAGGAGTCGCATTC	CASSLQFDVGVAF
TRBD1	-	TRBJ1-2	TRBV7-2	TGTGCCAGCAGCTTAGACAGGGGGCAGGGTGGCTACACCTTC	CASSLDRGQGGYTF
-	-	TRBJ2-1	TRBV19	TGTGCCAGTAGTGCGGGACTTTACAATGAGCAGTTCTTC	CASSAGLYNEQFF
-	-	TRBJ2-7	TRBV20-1	TGCAGTGCTAGGCGGAAATACGAGCAGTACTTC	CSARRKYEQYF
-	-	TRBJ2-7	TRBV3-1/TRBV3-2	TGTGCCAGCAGCCAAGCCGGGGGGCCTTCCTACGAGCAGTACTTC	CASSQAGGPSYEQYF
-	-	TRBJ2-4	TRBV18	TGTGCCAGCTCACCAGCCTTTCTGGAGGGCAAAAACATTCAGTACTTC	CASSPAFLEGKNIQYF
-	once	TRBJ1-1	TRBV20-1	TGCAGTGCTAGAATAGATATCTTT	CSARIDIF
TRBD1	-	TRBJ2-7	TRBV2	TGTGCCAGCAGGGACAGGGGCTACGAGCAGTACTTC	CASRDRGYEQYF
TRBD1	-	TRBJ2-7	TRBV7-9	TGTGCCAGCAGCCTCCGGGACAGAGACGAGCAGTACTTC	CASSLRDRDEQYF
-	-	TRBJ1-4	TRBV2	TGTGCCAGCAAGTCAGGCTATAATGAAAAACTGTTTTTT	CASKSGYNEKLFF
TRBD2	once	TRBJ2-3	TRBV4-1	TGCGCCAGCAGCCAAGAGCACGAGGGACTAGACGGCACAGATACGCAGTATTTT	CASSQEHEGLDGTDTQYF
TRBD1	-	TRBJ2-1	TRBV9	TGTGCCAGCAGCGCCGATCTAGCCAGGGGGAATGAGCAGTTCTTC	CASSADLARGNEQFF
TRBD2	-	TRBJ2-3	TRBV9	TGTGCCAGCAGCCCTCGCCGCGGGGGGGCCACAGATACGCAGTATTTT	CASSPRRGGATDTQYF
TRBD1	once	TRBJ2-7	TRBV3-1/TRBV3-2	TGTGCCAGCAGCCGGGACAGGGGAGGCGAGCAGTACTTC	CASSRDRGGEQYF
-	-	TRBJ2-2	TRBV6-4	TGTGCCAGCAGACTACAGGGCAGCACCGGGGAGCTGTTTTTT	CASRLQGSTGELFF
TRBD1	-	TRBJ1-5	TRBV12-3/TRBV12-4	TGTGCCAGCAGCGACAGGGGAGGTCAGCCCCAGCATTTT	CASSDRGGQPQHF
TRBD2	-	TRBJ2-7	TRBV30	TGTGCCTGGAGTGGCCCCGGGGGGGTCTACGAGCAGTACTTC	CAWSGPGGVYEQYF
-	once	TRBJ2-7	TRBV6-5	TGTGCCAGCAGACCAGTGGGACTCCTCTTCTACGAGCAGTACTTC	CASRPVGLLFYEQYF
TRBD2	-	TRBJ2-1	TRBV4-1	TGCGCCAGCAGCCCTTTGACTAGCGGGGGGGCCCTTGGTGAGCAGTTCTTC	CASSPLTSGGALGEQFF
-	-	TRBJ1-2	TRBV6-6	TGTGCCAGCAGGGGAGCGGAGAACTATGGCTACACCTTC	CASRGAENYGYTF
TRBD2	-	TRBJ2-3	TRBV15	TGTGCCACCAGCAGAGATGGGACTAGCGTAGTAGATACGCAGTATTTT	CATSRDGTSVVDTQYF
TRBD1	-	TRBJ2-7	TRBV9	TGTGCCAGCAGCCCGGGACAGGTCTACTACGAGCAGTACTTC	CASSPGQVYYEQYF
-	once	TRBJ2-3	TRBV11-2	TGTGCCAGCACCCGTGGTCTAGTGCCCCCCGATACGCAGTATTTT	CASTRGLVPPDTQYF
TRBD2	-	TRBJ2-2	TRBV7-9	TGTGCCAGCAGCCCACTTGGCGGGGGGCCGACCGGGGAGCTGTTTTTT	CASSPLGGGPTGELFF
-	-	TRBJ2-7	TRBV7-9	TGTGCCAGCAGCTCTTCCTCGACAATCTACGAGCAGTACTTC	CASSSSSTIYEQYF
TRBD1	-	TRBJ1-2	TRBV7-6	TGTGCCAGCAGCTTCGACTCGACAGGGATTAACTATGGCTACACCTTC	CASSFDSTGINYGYTF
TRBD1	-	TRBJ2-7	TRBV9	TGTGCCAGCAGCCCTCACGGACAGGGAACTGTAAACGAGCAGTACTTC	CASSPHGQGTVNEQYF
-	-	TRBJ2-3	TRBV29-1	TGCAGCGTCACGGGGCAGGGGAGTAGAGATACGCAGTATTTT	CSVTGQGSRDTQYF
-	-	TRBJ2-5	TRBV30	TGTGCCTGGAGTGCGGCTAGCGAGACCCAGTACTTC	CAWSAASETQYF
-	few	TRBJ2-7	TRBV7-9	TGTGCCAGCAGCTTAGTTAGGGGCGGATCCTATGAGCAGTACTTC	CASSLVRGGSYEQYF
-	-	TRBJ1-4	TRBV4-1	TGCGCCAGCAACGCAATGTTTCTGCCAGGAGGGTCTAATGAAAAACTGTTTTTT	CASNAMFLPGGSNEKLFF
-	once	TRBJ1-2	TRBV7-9	TGTGCCAGCAGCTTATCCGGCCAGGGCATCGGCTACACCTTC	CASSLSGQGIGYTF
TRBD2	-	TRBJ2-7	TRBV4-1	TGCGCCAGCAGCCAAGATCAGATACTAGCGGGGGGGCTGGGGTACGAGCAGTACTTC	CASSQDQILAGGLGYEQYF
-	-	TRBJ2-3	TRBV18	TGTGCCAGCTCACCCAGGGTCCCCACAGATACGCAGTATTTT	CASSPRVPTDTQYF
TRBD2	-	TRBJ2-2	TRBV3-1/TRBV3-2	TGTGCCAGCAGCCGACTAGCGGGGAACACCGGGGAGCTGTTTTTT	CASSRLAGNTGELFF
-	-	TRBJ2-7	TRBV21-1	TGTGCCAGCAGCATAGGGGGAACGGGGGGTCGCCGGGGCCTCTCCTACGAGCAGTACTTC	CASSIGGTGGRRGLSYEQYF
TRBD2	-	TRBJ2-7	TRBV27	TGTGCCAGCAGTCGGCCTAGCGGGGGGCCCAGCTACGAGCAGTACTTC	CASSRPSGGPSYEQYF
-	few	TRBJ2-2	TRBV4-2	TGTGCCAGCAGCCAAGGGTCCACAGGAAACACCGGGGAGCTGTTTTTT	CASSQGSTGNTGELFF
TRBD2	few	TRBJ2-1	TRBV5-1	TGCGCCAGCAGCTTCTTACCCCTAGGCGGGGGATACAATGAGCAGTTCTTC	CASSFLPLGGGYNEQFF
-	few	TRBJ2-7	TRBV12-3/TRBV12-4	TGTGCCAGCAGTTCCCCCGACGAGCAGTACTTC	CASSSPDEQYF
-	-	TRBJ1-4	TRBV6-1	TGTGCCAGCAGTGAAGGACGCGGGGGATCAAATGAAAAACTGTTTTTT	CASSEGRGGSNEKLFF
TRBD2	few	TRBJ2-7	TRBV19	TGTGCCAGTAGCACGGGACTAGCTATGGACGAGCAGTACTTC	CASSTGLAMDEQYF
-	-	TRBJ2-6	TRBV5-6	TGTGCCAGCAGCTCGTTGGGCAACTCTGGGGCCAACGTCCTGACTTTC	CASSSLGNSGANVLTF
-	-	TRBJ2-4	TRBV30	TGTGCCTGGAGTGTTCCCGTGGCCAAAAACATTCAGTACTTC	CAWSVPVAKNIQYF
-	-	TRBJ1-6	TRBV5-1	TGCGCCAGCAGGGCCAGGGCCAGGGATTCACCCCTCCACTTT	CASRARARDSPLHF
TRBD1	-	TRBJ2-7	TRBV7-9	TGTGCCAGCAGCCCCTCGACAGGGGTGGGCTCCTACGAGCAGTACTTC	CASSPSTGVGSYEQYF
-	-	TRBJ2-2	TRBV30	TGTGCCTGGAGTGATCGGACATCGAACACCGGGGAGCTGTTTTTT	CAWSDRTSNTGELFF
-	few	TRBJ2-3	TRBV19	TGTGCCAGTTGGGCAGGGGCAAGCACAGATACGCAGTATTTT	CASWAGASTDTQYF
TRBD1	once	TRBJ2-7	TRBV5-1	TGCGCCAGCAGCTCTGGACAGGGAGTGGACGAGCAGTACTTC	CASSSGQGVDEQYF
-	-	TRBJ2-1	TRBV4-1	TGCGCCAGCAGCCAAGTCGGGGTGTACAATGAGCAGTTCTTC	CASSQVGVYNEQFF
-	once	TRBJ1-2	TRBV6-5	TGTGCCAGCAGTTACTCGTCCAGGGAGGTACCCTATGGCTACACCTTC	CASSYSSREVPYGYTF
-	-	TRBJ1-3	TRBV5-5	TGTGCCAGCAGCCGCTTAGAAGAAAACACCATATATTTT	CASSRLEENTIYF